The clone carrying this T cell receptor beta chain was seen many times. The sample comes from a study of neurological immune-mediated disorders. Trimming cost V 1 base and J 5 bases; bases outside gene matches: 4. Germline CDR1 and CDR2: SGHAT and FQNNGV. The CDR3 consists of 16 residues. Synthesis of cDNA was carried out by template-switch 5'RACE. The reaction used 10-nucleotide random UMIs. The authors obtained over 160 million TCR-beta sequences from 15-18 subjects per sequencing run. TCRdb passed the 5' RACE reads through MiXCR, listing each CDR3 protein once. The sample shows about 71,000 distinct CDR3 sequences, approximately 10% of them seen only once. This sample's time point: longitudinal time-point 1 (baseline). For the unsorted libraries, 2 million PBMCs stored at -80 C served as input.

The chain links TRBV11-2 to TRBJ2-1; 11 nucleotides match TRBD2. The sample taken for sequencing was PBMCs. The sequence was obtained from a man aged 30-40 years in good health. The CDR3 is CASSLAGLAADNEQFF. For the CDR3, the DNA is TGTGCCAGCAGCTTAGCGGGACTAGCGGCCGACAATGAGCAGTTCTTC.